A single sample is the source of the 27 T cell receptor beta chains below, sequenced in a study of CD8 T cell repertoires and HIV-1 epitope variants. Produced via immunoSEQ multiplex PCR; TCRdb's table is partial and in-frame only. In the table there are some 5,000 clones, just over 65% of which are singletons. These receptors lack a known antigen. Material for sequencing was cultured CD8+ T cells derived from PBMCs. These TCRs come from a male donor with HIV.

In this sample, this clone is medium-sized (0.01 to 0.1%). The CDR3 reads CASSIRGSTGELFF. In DNA form, the CDR3 reads TGTGCCAGTAGTATTAGAGGATCCACCGGGGAGCTGTTTTTT. The chain has TRBV19 and TRBJ2-2; no reliable D call. This CDR3 is 14 amino acids long. CDR1 and CDR2 (germline): LNHDA, SQIVND (reference sequence). V lost 3 bases to trimming and J lost 4 bases, with 9 bases between them.

V and J are TRBV11-1 and TRBJ2-7, with D perhaps matching TRBD2 (6 bases). CDR3 length: 15 amino acids. CDR1 SGHAT and CDR2 FQDESV come from the germline V gene (reference sequence). V was cut by 1 base and J by 0 bases, with 10 bases left in between. CDR3 in amino acids: CASSLGVGSSYEQYF. Here the CDR3 DNA reads TGTGCCAGCAGCTTAGGAGTCGGGAGCTCCTACGAGCAGTACTTC.

This chain connects TRBV2 to TRBJ2-7, with D perhaps matching TRBD1 (6 bases). V dropped 6 bases and J dropped 5 bases, with 14 bases sitting between them. Germline lookup yields CDR1 SNHLY and CDR2 FYNNEI. The CDR3 is made up of 13 amino acids. The CDR3 here is CASRGTPYNEQYF. CDR3 nucleotide sequence: TGTGCCAGCAGAGGGACACCCTATAACGAGCAGTACTTC.

The gene calls are TRBV4-1 and TRBJ2-1; 9 bases match TRBD1. Germline trimming cut 4 bases from V and 6 bases from J; bases unmatched to any gene: 25. The CDR3 runs to 21 residues. From germline, CDR1 is MGHRA and CDR2 YSYEKL. The CDR3 loop reads CASSLPPPDRGLLWGSNEQFF. CDR3 coding DNA: TGCGCCAGCAGCCTGCCCCCCCCGGACAGGGGACTTCTTTGGGGGTCCAATGAGCAGTTCTTC.

V and J are TRBV5-6 and TRBJ2-2; D is perhaps TRBD1 or TRBD2 (5 bases each). This CDR3 is built from 19 residues. Germline assignment: CDR1 SGHDT and CDR2 YYEEEE. V lost 1 base, J lost 4 bases, and 23 bases lay in between. For the CDR3, the DNA is TGTGCCAGCAGCTTGCTGTATTCACCACCATTGGGGGTCACCGGGGAGCTGTTTTTT. Translation: CASSLLYSPPLGVTGELFF.

The chain links TRBV11-1 to TRBJ1-6; TRBD1 might be the D (5 bases). Per the germline V gene, CDR1 is SGHAT and CDR2 is FQDESV (reference sequence). The CDR3 is 13 residues long. The V and J ends lost 8 bases and 7 bases respectively, with 12 bases between them. The DNA of the CDR3 is TGTGCCAGCGCACCTCAGGGAAATTCACCCCTCCACTTT. Protein: CASAPQGNSPLHF.

This clone was counted between two and nine times. The chain is built from TRBV4-3 and TRBJ2-7, with 7 bases identical to TRBD1. The CDR3 is 16 amino acids. Unmatched junction bases numbered 5, after V lost 0 bases and J lost 0 bases. The germline V gene encodes CDR1 LGHNA and CDR2 YSLEER. CDR3 sequence: CASSQDRDSSSYEQYF. As DNA, the CDR3 is TGCGCCAGCAGCCAAGACCGGGACAGCAGCTCCTACGAGCAGTACTTC.

The rearrangement uses TRBV28 and TRBJ2-1; 9 bases are shared with TRBD2. The junction had 10 bases not matched to a gene; V was cut back by 7 bases and J by 6 bases. The CDR3 extends over 15 amino acids. CDR1 and CDR2 from the germline V gene are MDHEN and SYDVKM. CDR3 sequence reads: CASTTGTSMGNEQFF. The CDR3, as DNA: TGTGCCAGCACCACCGGGACTAGCATGGGCAATGAGCAGTTCTTC.

This rearrangement joins TRBV18 to TRBJ1-1; no clear D. CDR3 length equals 15 residues. The germline gives CDR1 KGHSH, CDR2 LQKENI. The V end was cut by 0 bases, the J end by 11 bases, with 19 bases between. CDR3 region: CASSPPDLPFWEAFF. The CDR3 DNA sequence: TGTGCCAGCTCACCACCCGATCTCCCATTCTGGGAGGCTTTCTTT.

The CDR3 DNA sequence: TGTGCCAGCAGCTTAGGGCCCTTTAATGAAAAACTGTTTTTT. Its translation: CASSLGPFNEKLFF. The chain recombines TRBV7-2 with TRBJ1-4; D is uncertain. The germline V gene encodes CDR1 SGHTA and CDR2 FQGNSA. The CDR3 covers 14 residues. The V end was cut by 1 base, the J end by 4 bases, with 7 bases between.

The chain has TRBV19 and TRBJ2-7, with no clear D. Trimming shortened V by 1 base and J by 6 bases, and 10 bases separated the two germline ends. This CDR3 region has 13 residues. Germline loops: CDR1 LNHDA, CDR2 SQIVND (reference sequence). The CDR3, as DNA: TGTGCCAGTAGTATAGTGCCGTCGGGCGAGCAGTACTTC. Amino acid sequence: CASSIVPSGEQYF.

This clone showed up just a few times. The chain combines TRBV10-3 with TRBJ2-7, with D perhaps being TRBD1 or TRBD2 (5 bases each). The CDR3 runs to 13 residues. Deletions cut 2 bases from V and 13 bases from J, with 18 bases between. The V gene's germline CDR1 is ENHRY and CDR2 SYGVKD. CDR3 sequence: CAISEDRWGPQYF. The CDR3 DNA is TGTGCCATCAGTGAGGATCGCTGGGGACCGCAATACTTC.

The sample holds one count of this clone. Here the CDR3 DNA reads TGTGCCAGCAGCCTAACCCAAACGTGGCGGGGAATGGATACGCAGTATTTT. Its protein is CASSLTQTWRGMDTQYF. This chain links TRBV7-9 with TRBJ2-3; TRBD2 might be the D (6 bases). The V and J ends lost 5 bases and 6 bases respectively, with 24 bases between them. CDR1 and CDR2 (germline): SEHNR, FQNEAQ (reference sequence). The CDR3 runs to 17 residues.

The V call is TRBV9, the J call TRBJ1-4, with 8 bases aligning to TRBD1. The CDR3 consists of 15 residues. CDR1 SGDLS and CDR2 YYNGEE come from the germline V gene. Losses at the gene ends were 4 bases for V and 4 bases for J; bases not matched to a gene: 6. CDR3 residues: CASSTRGRDNEKLFF. The DNA of the CDR3 is TGTGCCAGCAGCACCAGGGGGCGGGATAATGAAAAACTGTTTTTT.

V is TRBV21-1 and J is TRBJ1-1; the table names TRBD1, a call not compared with the DNA. TRBV21-1 is assigned pseudogene status. The CDR3 runs to 12 residues. The CDR3 DNA is TGTGCCAGCAGCCAAGGGACAGCTGAAGCTTTCTTT. Its translation is CASSQGTAEAFF.

This sequence joins TRBV7-9 and TRBJ1-5; 8 nucleotides align to TRBD1. Germline CDR1 and CDR2: SEHNR and FQNEAQ (reference sequence). Trimming at V came to 2 bases and at J to 4 bases, leaving 4 bases not matched to a gene. The CDR3 covers 15 residues. The DNA for the CDR3 is TGTGCCAGCAGCTTATCAGGGGGCCGGAATCAGCCCCAGCATTTT. Amino acid sequence: CASSLSGGRNQPQHF.

The CDR3 loop reads CASSYSGTGNTEAFF. Written as DNA, the CDR3 is TGTGCCAGCAGCTACTCCGGGACGGGGAACACTGAAGCTTTCTTT. The rearrangement uses TRBV7-2 and TRBJ1-1; D possibly corresponds to TRBD1 (5 bases). Germline V gene data show CDR1 as SGHTA and CDR2 as FQGNSA. V lost 4 bases and J 1 base, leaving 13 bases between the germline ends. This CDR3 has 15 amino acids.

This chain joins TRBV18 and TRBJ1-5, with TRBD1 matching over 7 bases. Looked up from germline, CDR1 is KGHSH and CDR2 is LQKENI. The CDR3 is made up of 15 amino acids. With 5 bases clipped from V and 4 bases from J, the junction kept 8 bases outside the gene matches. The CDR3 is CASSARDSLNQPQHF. CDR3 sequence (DNA): TGTGCCAGCTCAGCACGGGACAGCTTGAATCAGCCCCAGCATTTT. The whole variable domain, filled in from reference TRBV18 and TRBJ1-5, reads NAGVMQNPRHLVRRRGQEARLRCSPMKGHSHVYWYRQLPEEGLKFMVYLQKENIIDESGMPKERFSAEFPKEGPSILRIQQVVRGDSAAYFCASSARDSLNQPQHFGDGTRLSIL.

The rearrangement joins TRBV28 to TRBJ1-5, with 9 bases identical to TRBD1. The V gene's germline CDR1 is MDHEN and CDR2 SYDVKM. The ends lost 1 base at V and 6 bases at J; junction bases unmatched: 7. The CDR3 extends over 16 amino acids. CDR3 DNA: TGTGCCAGCAGTTTATACCGGGACAGGGCAGGTCAGCCCCAGCATTTT. Amino acid sequence: CASSLYRDRAGQPQHF.

The genes are TRBV7-2 and TRBJ2-3, with D unclear. Deletions cut 5 bases from V and 0 bases from J, with 12 bases between. CDR3 size: 15 residues. Germline CDR1 is SGHTA and CDR2 is FQGNSA. Here the CDR3 DNA reads TGTGCCAGCAGCCCGGACCTCTTGAGCACAGATACGCAGTATTTT. Its translation is CASSPDLLSTDTQYF.

The genes are TRBV9 and TRBJ1-5; D remains unclear. Trimming took 6 bases from V and 1 from J, leaving 8 bases between them. The CDR3 runs 13 residues. The germline CDR1 and CDR2 sequences are SGDLS and YYNGEE. The CDR3 loop is CASNEGSNQPQHF. In DNA, the CDR3 is TGTGCCAGCAACGAAGGGAGCAATCAGCCCCAGCATTTT.

The chain employs TRBV7-3 and TRBJ2-7; D is perhaps TRBD1 (5 bases). The CDR3 contains 14 residues. The germline CDR1 and CDR2 sequences are SGHTA and FQGTGA. Trimming took off 4 bases at V and 5 bases at J, with 15 bases between the two ends. The CDR3 nucleotides are TGTGCCAGCAGCTCCTCCATGGGGCAGGACGAGCAGTACTTC. The encoded protein is CASSSSMGQDEQYF.

V is TRBV7-9 and J is TRBJ2-1; 10 nucleotides agree with TRBD2. Germline CDR1 SEHNR, CDR2 FQNEAQ (reference sequence). CDR3 length: 15 amino acids. Unmatched junction bases numbered 7, after V lost 9 bases and J lost 2 bases. The CDR3 reads CARNKLAGTYNEQFF. The CDR3 DNA reads TGTGCCAGGAACAAACTAGCGGGAACCTACAATGAGCAGTTCTTC.

This clone was counted a single time. This chain joins TRBV2 and TRBJ2-5; D remains unclear. The germline gives CDR1 SNHLY, CDR2 FYNNEI. The length of the CDR3 is 11 residues. V lost 1 base and J 5 bases, leaving 2 bases between the germline ends. The CDR3 here is CASSEGETQYF. CDR3 DNA sequence: TGTGCCAGCAGTGAAGGGGAGACCCAGTACTTC.

The chain combines TRBV10-2 with TRBJ2-2; 12 bases agree with TRBD2. CDR1 is WSHSY, CDR2 SAAADI, per germline. The CDR3 sequence is 18 residues long. J gave up 0 bases and V 4 bases, and 6 bases lay outside the gene matches. In DNA, the CDR3 is TGCGCCAGCAGTGCCGAACTAGCGGGAGGCTCGAACACCGGGGAGCTGTTTTTT. Translated: CASSAELAGGSNTGELFF.

J is TRBJ2-7 and V is TRBV7-6; no definite D call. Germline V CDR1 and CDR2: SGHVS, FNYEAQ. This CDR3 comprises 12 residues. V was cut by 0 bases and J by 6 bases, with 6 bases left in between. CDR3 coding DNA: TGTGCCAGCAGCTTAGCGATGGGCGAGCAGTACTTC. As protein: CASSLAMGEQYF.

V gene TRBV29-1 combines with J gene TRBJ2-2; D remains unclear. The CDR3 is made up of 14 amino acids. Germline CDR1 reads SQVTM; CDR2 reads ANQGSEA. V was trimmed by 4 bases and J by 1 base, leaving 10 bases between them. In DNA form, the CDR3 reads TGCAGCGTTGTCGGAAACCTGAACACCGGGGAGCTGTTTTTT. It specifies CSVVGNLNTGELFF.